This T cell receptor (beta chain) was identified in a study of blood T cell repertoires in COVID-19. The repertoire was sequenced with immunoSEQ multiplex PCR; TCRdb's copy has only in-frame clones and lacks some. The sample contains more than 200,000 clones, about 90% of which appear only once. Those enrolled, adults aged roughly 18 to 95 years, came from about two dozen US areas. The trim removed 6 bases at V and 6 bases at J, leaving 4 bases unmatched. The CDR3 length is 12 residues. Sequenced sample: PBMCs or T cells enriched from blood (not recorded which). The source of this sequence is a woman under 30 who had recovered from COVID-19. V is TRBV12-3 or TRBV12-4 and J is TRBJ2-7, with 8 bases lining up with TRBD1. CDR3: CASRQGGGEQYF. The CDR3 DNA sequence: TGTGCCAGCAGACAGGGGGGCGGCGAGCAGTACTTC.